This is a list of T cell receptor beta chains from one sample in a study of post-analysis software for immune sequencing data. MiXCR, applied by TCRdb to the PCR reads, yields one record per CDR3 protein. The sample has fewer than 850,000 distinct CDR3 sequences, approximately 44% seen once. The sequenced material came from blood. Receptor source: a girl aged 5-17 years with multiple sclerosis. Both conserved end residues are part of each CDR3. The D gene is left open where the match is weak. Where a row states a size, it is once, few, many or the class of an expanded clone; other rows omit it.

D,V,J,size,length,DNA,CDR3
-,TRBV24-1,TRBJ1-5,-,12,TGTGCCACCAGCGAGCCGGGTCAGCCCCAGCATTTT,CATSEPGQPQHF
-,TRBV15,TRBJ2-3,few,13,TGTGCCACCGGGGTGAGGGGCACAGATACGCAGTATTTT,CATGVRGTDTQYF
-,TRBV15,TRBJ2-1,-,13,TGTGCCAGCCGGGTAACAGGCTACAATGAGCAGTTCTTC,CASRVTGYNEQFF
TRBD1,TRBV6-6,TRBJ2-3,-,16,TGTGCCAGCAGTCATCCGGGACAGGGAAATACAGATACGCAGTATTTT,CASSHPGQGNTDTQYF
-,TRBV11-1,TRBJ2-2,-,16,TGTGCCAGCAGCTTAGGGTCCTGGGATAACACCGGGGAGCTGTTTTTT,CASSLGSWDNTGELFF
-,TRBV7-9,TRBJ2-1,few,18,TGTGCCAGCAGCGGGTCGCCCCGGGACTCCCACTCCTACAATGAGCAGTTCTTC,CASSGSPRDSHSYNEQFF
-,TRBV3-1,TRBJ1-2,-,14,TGTGCCAGCAGCCAAGAGACGGACAGAAATGGCTACACCTTC,CASSQETDRNGYTF
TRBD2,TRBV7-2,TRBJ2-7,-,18,TGTGCCAGCAGCCCCGGGACTAGCGGGGGAGGGTCCCTCTACGAGCAGTACTTC,CASSPGTSGGGSLYEQYF
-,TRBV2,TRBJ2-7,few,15,TGTGCCAGCAGTGAAGTGGGGATTAGCTCCTACGAGCAGTACTTC,CASSEVGISSYEQYF
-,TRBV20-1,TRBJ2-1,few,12,TGCAGTGCGCCCCCGGCCTACAATGAGCAGTTCTTC,CSAPPAYNEQFF